Listed below are T cell receptor beta chains from one sample, sequenced in a study of post-analysis software for immune sequencing data. MiXCR, applied by TCRdb to the PCR reads, yields one record per CDR3 protein. The table lists hundreds of thousands of distinct CDR3 sequences, under 70% of them singletons, with around 4.5% in the top ten. Sequencing used blood. The source of these receptors is a girl aged 5-17 years with multiple sclerosis. The CDR3 runs from the conserved cysteine through the conserved F or W. A D gene is named only where the DNA matches it firmly. Clone size is not always given. Where it is, it says once, few, many or a class for expanded clones.

d_call	clone_size	v_call	j_call	cdr3_nt	cdr3_aa
TRBD1	-	TRBV20-1	TRBJ2-7	TGCAGTGCTAGAGGAGCCGGGACAGGAGCCTACGAGCAGTACTTC	CSARGAGTGAYEQYF
-	few	TRBV2	TRBJ2-7	TGTGCCAGCAGTGAGGGAACCGGGACAACCTACGAGCAGTACTTC	CASSEGTGTTYEQYF
TRBD1	-	TRBV20-1	TRBJ2-3	TGCAGTGCTAGGATTCTCGGGACAGGGGTTTACACAGATACGCAGTATTTT	CSARILGTGVYTDTQYF
-	-	TRBV7-8	TRBJ2-5	TGTGCCAGCAGCGCCGGGACTTCCAAAGAGACCCAGTACTTC	CASSAGTSKETQYF
TRBD2	many	TRBV12-3/TRBV12-4	TRBJ2-1	TGTGCCAGCAGAATAGCGGGAGGGGGCAATGAGCAGTTCTTC	CASRIAGGGNEQFF
TRBD2	-	TRBV4-1	TRBJ2-7	TGCGCCAGCAGCTGGGGGGGTAGCGGGAGCTACGAGCAGTACTTC	CASSWGGSGSYEQYF
-	few	TRBV6-6	TRBJ1-2	TGTGCCAGCAGTTACCGTGACAGGCAAGGCTACACCTTC	CASSYRDRQGYTF
-	-	TRBV7-9	TRBJ2-7	TGTGCCAGCAGCTTTAGTAGCGGCGAAACCTACGAGCAGTACTTC	CASSFSSGETYEQYF
TRBD1	-	TRBV5-1	TRBJ1-1	TGCGCCAGCAGCTTAGGACGGACAGGTGAAGCTTTCTTT	CASSLGRTGEAFF
TRBD2	-	TRBV20-1	TRBJ2-5	TGCAGTGCCATAGCGGGAGGAATAGTCCAAGAGACCCAGTACTTC	CSAIAGGIVQETQYF
-	few	TRBV20-1	TRBJ1-2	TGCAGTGCCAGTTACACAGGGCCCTTCTCCCTCGGCTACACCTTC	CSASYTGPFSLGYTF
TRBD1	few	TRBV20-1	TRBJ2-5	TGCAGTGCTAGAGGACAGGGGGGCCAAGAGACCCAGTACTTC	CSARGQGGQETQYF
TRBD1	-	TRBV7-3	TRBJ1-2	TGTGCCAGCAGCTCTACAGGACAGGGAAAGAGTCCTGGGGGCTACACCTTC	CASSSTGQGKSPGGYTF
-	-	TRBV7-9	TRBJ2-1	TGTGCCAGCAGCTTAGGACGGGGAGAGGTGAATGAGCAGTTCTTC	CASSLGRGEVNEQFF
TRBD2	once	TRBV7-9	TRBJ2-7	TGTGCCAGCAGCCCCACTAGCGGGATCTCCTGCGAGCAGTACTTC	CASSPTSGISCEQYF
-	-	TRBV18	TRBJ2-5	TGTGCCAGCTCACCATACCAAGAGTCCCAGTACTTC	CASSPYQESQYF
TRBD2	-	TRBV29-1	TRBJ2-7	TGCAGCGTTGGACTAGCGGGAGGGCCCCACGAGCAGTACTTC	CSVGLAGGPHEQYF
-	-	TRBV7-9	TRBJ2-6	TGTGCCAGCAGGGCCGGGCTCTTAGACAGGACGGCCAACGTCCTGACTTTC	CASRAGLLDRTANVLTF
TRBD1	-	TRBV20-1	TRBJ1-2	TGCAGTGCTAGAGATAGGGGACAGGGTTTGAGCTACACCTTC	CSARDRGQGLSYTF
-	-	TRBV3-1	TRBJ2-7	TGTGCCAGCAGCCGCGACACGTTCATCCACTACGAGCAGTACTTC	CASSRDTFIHYEQYF
TRBD1	-	TRBV14	TRBJ1-2	TGTGCCAGCAGCCAAGAAGGGGGCCCCTCACAGGGTTCGGACGGCTACACCTTC	CASSQEGGPSQGSDGYTF
TRBD1	-	TRBV12-3/TRBV12-4	TRBJ1-2	TGTGCCAGCAGTTTAATCGGCAGGGGGCTGGCTGGCTACACCTTC	CASSLIGRGLAGYTF
-	few	TRBV7-2	TRBJ2-1	TGTGCCAGCAGCTCAGGTCGGAGGTTTGGGAATGAGCAGTTCTTC	CASSSGRRFGNEQFF
TRBD2	-	TRBV5-1	TRBJ2-3	TGCGCCAGCAGGGAAGCAGCCCTTCTAGCGGGAGGGGATACGCAGTATTTT	CASREAALLAGGDTQYF
-	many	TRBV5-1	TRBJ2-7	TGCGCCAGCAGCGCTGGCTCCTACGAGCAGTACTTC	CASSAGSYEQYF
-	-	TRBV6-1	TRBJ1-1	TGTGCCAGCAGTGAAGCAGGGGGAGGCGCTGAAGCTTTCTTT	CASSEAGGGAEAFF
-	-	TRBV25-1	TRBJ1-2	TGTGCCAGCAGAGAAGGAGCGAGTGGCTACACCTTC	CASREGASGYTF
-	few	TRBV9	TRBJ1-2	TGTGCCAGCAGCCCCCGAGGGTCGGGACCCCCTGGCTACACCTTC	CASSPRGSGPPGYTF
TRBD2	-	TRBV6-4	TRBJ2-5	TGTGCCAGCAGCGCCCGGGTAGCGGGATATTATGAGCAGTACTTC	CASSARVAGYYEQYF
-	-	TRBV20-1	TRBJ2-7	TGCAGTGCTCCCCGCCCTGGCGGACTTACCTACGAGCAGTACTTC	CSAPRPGGLTYEQYF
TRBD1	-	TRBV6-5	TRBJ1-2	TGTGCCAGCAGTTACTCGGGACAGGATTATGGCTACACCTTC	CASSYSGQDYGYTF
-	-	TRBV20-1	TRBJ2-1	TGCAGTGCCGACCGGTTATACAATGAGCAGTTCTTC	CSADRLYNEQFF
TRBD2	-	TRBV7-9	TRBJ2-1	TGTGCCAGCAGCTTAGCACCGGGACTAGGCAATGAGCAGTTCTTC	CASSLAPGLGNEQFF
TRBD1	-	TRBV10-3	TRBJ2-5	TGTGCCATCAGAGACCAGACAGGGGGAGAGACCCAGTACTTC	CAIRDQTGGETQYF
-	-	TRBV5-1	TRBJ2-7	TGCGCCAGCAGCGACTCGGACTACCCCTACGAGCAGTACTTC	CASSDSDYPYEQYF
TRBD1	-	TRBV12-3/TRBV12-4	TRBJ2-5	TGTGCCCGCAGGTGGGACAGCCACCAAGAGACCCAGTACTTC	CARRWDSHQETQYF
TRBD1	-	TRBV18	TRBJ2-7	TGTGCCAGCTCACCAACCGGGACAGGGCCCTACGAGCAGTACTTC	CASSPTGTGPYEQYF
TRBD2	-	TRBV29-1	TRBJ2-1	TGCAGCGTTGAGTCCCCAAGCGGGAGCTCCTACAATGAGCAGTTCTTC	CSVESPSGSSYNEQFF
-	-	TRBV29-1	TRBJ2-7	TGCAGCGTTGAAAGGAACAGCTACGAGCAGTACTTC	CSVERNSYEQYF
-	-	TRBV7-9	TRBJ2-7	TGTGCCAGCAGCTTACAGATGGACGAGCAGTACTTC	CASSLQMDEQYF
-	few	TRBV7-9	TRBJ2-5	TGTGCCAGCAGCTCCACCTTGGTCCACGAGCAAGAGACCCAGTACTTC	CASSSTLVHEQETQYF
TRBD2	-	TRBV4-2	TRBJ2-1	TGTGCCAGCAGCCAAGATACTAGCGGGGCCGGCGGGAACAATGAGCAGTTCTTC	CASSQDTSGAGGNNEQFF
TRBD2	-	TRBV3-1	TRBJ2-1	TGTGCCAGCAGGGGGACTAGCTTATTCAATGAGCAGTTCTTC	CASRGTSLFNEQFF
-	few	TRBV7-9	TRBJ2-7	TGTGCCAGCAGCTTAGGCGTCGAGGACTACGAGCAGTACTTC	CASSLGVEDYEQYF
-	-	TRBV15	TRBJ2-7	TGTGCCACCAGCAGAGATACAGCGCGAGGCTCCTACGAGCAGTACTTC	CATSRDTARGSYEQYF
TRBD1	-	TRBV12-5	TRBJ2-7	TGTGCTAGTGGTTCCTTGACCGGGACAGGGGACGAGCAGTACTTC	CASGSLTGTGDEQYF
-	many	TRBV5-6	TRBJ2-5	TGTGCCAGCAGCTTAAGGACCCGGGAGACCCAGTACTTC	CASSLRTRETQYF
-	-	TRBV20-1	TRBJ1-6	TGCAGTGCTAGATTGGGGGGTTCCTATAATTCACCCCTCCACTTT	CSARLGGSYNSPLHF
TRBD2	-	TRBV7-9	TRBJ2-7	TGTGCCAGCAGCTTAGCGGGACTAGCGGAATCCTACGAGCAGTACTTC	CASSLAGLAESYEQYF
TRBD2	once	TRBV29-1	TRBJ2-7	TGCAGCGTTGTCCGGGGGGTCCCCTACGAGCAGTACTTC	CSVVRGVPYEQYF
-	-	TRBV3-1	TRBJ2-7	TGTGCCAGCAGCCATCCAGAGGTCTCGGGGGAGCAGTACTTC	CASSHPEVSGEQYF
-	-	TRBV29-1	TRBJ2-1	TGCAGCGTTGAACGGGAGCTAGAGACCTACAATGAGCAGTTCTTC	CSVERELETYNEQFF
TRBD1	-	TRBV29-1	TRBJ2-7	TGCAGCGCCACACAGGGGGCAGCGGACGAGCAGTACTTC	CSATQGAADEQYF